This entry is about one T cell receptor beta chain. The CDR3 has 15 residues. The germline V gene has CDR1 KGHSH and CDR2 LQKENI. V was shortened by 3 bases and J by 4 bases, with 12 bases between the two germline ends. Measured with immunoSEQ multiplex PCR; TCRdb has only the in-frame clones, and not every one. Here the sample spans about 100,000 clones, approximately 84% being singletons. This specimen comes from a study of blood T cell repertoires in COVID-19. The TCR sequence derives from a man younger than 40 in a cohort sampled during active COVID-19. Material: peripheral blood. The genes are TRBV18 and TRBJ1-4; D is possibly TRBD1 (5 bases). DNA of the CDR3: TGTGCCAGCTCACCGCTCGGGGGTTTTAATGAAAAACTGTTTTTT. Translation: CASSPLGGFNEKLFF.